This entry concerns a single T cell receptor beta chain. At one end the junction does not follow the germline gene, possibly because of a read error. The PCR employed 60 Vbeta primers together with 13 Jbeta primers. Here immunoSEQ multiplex PCR was the method, and the copy in TCRdb shows in-frame clones only, minus some. The sample shows approximately 300,000 clones, about 83% of them seen only once. From germline, CDR1 is SEHNR and CDR2 FQNEAQ (reference sequence). This CDR3 spans 15 amino acids. The data derive from a study of cytomegalovirus exposure and HLA in healthy donors. This chain links TRBV7-9 with TRBJ1-3; D unclear. The sequencing input was PBMCs. The TCR comes from a woman in her 40s in good health and CMV-seropositive. The CDR3 DNA reads as TGTTCCAGCAGCTTAATCGCCTCTGCGGGAAACACCATATATTTT. Its protein is CSSSLIASAGNTIYF.